The 14 T cell receptor beta chains presented below share a single source sample, sequenced in a study of blood T cell repertoires in COVID-19. Profiled with immunoSEQ multiplex PCR; TCRdb holds only in-frame clones, not every one. The sample contains hundreds of thousands of clones, roughly 84% of which appear only once. The source material was PBMCs or T cells enriched from blood (not recorded which). These receptors all stem from a woman aged 40 to 55 who had recovered from COVID-19.

Here the CDR3 reads CASSEGGISYEQYF. DNA for the CDR3: TGTGCCAGCAGTGAAGGCGGAATTTCCTACGAGCAGTACTTC. The chain recombines TRBV6-1 with TRBJ2-7; the D is unclear. Germline V gene data show CDR1 as MNHNS and CDR2 as SASEGT. V dropped 1 base and J dropped 1 base, with 8 bases sitting between them. This CDR3 has 14 residues.

Only one count was recorded for this clone. The genes are TRBV6-2 or TRBV6-3 and TRBJ2-7; 8 positions match TRBD2. The CDR3 is 13 amino acids. The junction had 7 bases not matched to a gene; V was cut back by 6 bases and J by 6 bases. Germline lookup yields CDR1 MNHEY and CDR2 SVGEGT. CDR3 DNA: TGTGCCAGCAGCGCCGCGGGAGGACGCGAGCAGTACGTC. Translation gives CASSAAGGREQYV.

This rearrangement joins TRBV7-8 to TRBJ2-5, with a weak D call TRBD2 (6 bases). CDR3 size: 16 residues. CDR1 SGHVS and CDR2 FQNEAQ come from the germline V gene. Trimming pared 3 bases from V and 6 bases from J, leaving 20 bases between. The CDR3: CASSLFGTSEGKTQYF. The DNA of the CDR3 is TGTGCCAGCAGCTTGTTCGGGACGTCGGAGGGAAAGACCCAGTACTTC.

J is TRBJ2-7 and V is TRBV6-6; possibly TRBD1 for D (6 bases). The length of the CDR3 is 13 residues. Germline V gives CDR1 MNHNY, CDR2 SVGAGI (reference sequence). V lost 6 bases, J lost 4 bases, and 13 bases lay in between. CDR3 sequence: CASSTGTPYEQYV. CDR3 in DNA: TGTGCCAGCAGCACCGGGACACCTTACGAGCAGTACGTC.

V usage is TRBV7-9 and J usage is TRBJ2-2; TRBD2 agrees at 7 bases. The germline CDR1 and CDR2 sequences are SEHNR and FQNEAQ (reference sequence). With 1 base clipped from V and 5 bases from J, the junction kept 10 bases outside the gene matches. The CDR3 loop spans 17 amino acids. The CDR3 protein is CASSLVGGSLRTGELFF. The CDR3 nucleotides are TGTGCCAGCAGCTTAGTAGGCGGGAGTCTAAGGACCGGGGAGCTGTTTTTT.

The chain uses TRBV6-5 and TRBJ1-6; the D gene is possibly TRBD1 (6 bases). This CDR3 is built from 15 residues. V was shortened by 0 bases and J by 7 bases, with 10 bases between the two germline ends. Germline V lookup: CDR1 MNHEY, CDR2 SVGAGI. The CDR3 bases are TGTGCCAGCAGTTACTCGTCCAGGGGAAATTCACCCCTCCACTTT. This encodes CASSYSSRGNSPLHF.

The V call is TRBV15, the J call TRBJ1-3, with 8 bases that match TRBD1. The V segment lost 8 bases and the J segment 4 bases; nucleotides outside the gene matches: 22. The length of the CDR3 is 19 residues. Germline V gives CDR1 LNHNV, CDR2 YYDKDF (reference sequence). The CDR3 DNA follows: TGTGCCACCCCGGGAGGACAGGGATTAACTCCTCTAGGCGGAAACACCATATATTTT. Residues: CATPGGQGLTPLGGNTIYF.

The CDR3 loop reads CASSTSGGLMNTEAFF. As DNA, the CDR3 is TGTGCCAGTAGTACATCAGGGGGCCTTATGAACACTGAAGCTTTCTTT. This chain connects TRBV19 to TRBJ1-1; TRBD1 agrees at 8 bases. This CDR3 comprises 16 residues. With 4 bases clipped from V and 0 bases from J, the junction kept 7 bases outside the gene matches. Germline loops: CDR1 LNHDA, CDR2 SQIVND (reference sequence).

The genes are TRBV28 and TRBJ1-1; no firm D call. Deletions cut 3 bases from V and 7 bases from J, with 12 bases between. Germline values: CDR1 MDHEN, CDR2 SYDVKM. This CDR3 has 13 residues. The CDR3 loop is CASSFNDAGEAFF. The CDR3 DNA follows: TGTGCCAGCAGTTTTAACGACGCGGGTGAAGCTTTCTTT.

The chain joins TRBV29-1 to TRBJ1-2, with 9 bases aligning to TRBD1. The germline CDR1 and CDR2 sequences are SQVTM and ANQGSEA. This CDR3 region has 12 residues. The V gene end was trimmed by 7 bases and the J gene end by 6 bases; junction bases not matched to a gene: 6. This CDR3 is CSAGQGPNGYTF. The CDR3, as DNA: TGCAGCGCGGGACAGGGTCCGAATGGCTACACCTTC.

The V call is TRBV11-3, the J call TRBJ2-2; weak D call: TRBD1 (6 bases). The CDR3 is 15 amino acids. V was clipped by 4 bases and J by 3 bases, with 12 bases between them. Per the germline V gene, CDR1 is SGHNT and CDR2 is YENEEA. The CDR3, as DNA: TGTGCCAGCAGCTCTTGGGACATAGACACCGGGGAGCTGTTTTTT. It codes for CASSSWDIDTGELFF.

This chain connects TRBV28 to TRBJ2-7; 8 bases match TRBD1. The V gene end was trimmed by 5 bases and the J gene end by 3 bases; junction bases not matched to a gene: 6. CDR1 and CDR2 (germline): MDHEN, SYDVKM. CDR3 length equals 14 residues. The CDR3 sequence is CASSPRTGYYEQYF. CDR3 in DNA: TGTGCCAGCAGTCCTAGGACAGGGTACTACGAGCAGTACTTC.

The rearrangement links TRBV7-9 to TRBJ2-1; TRBD2 aligns across 10 bases. This CDR3 has 15 residues. Germline V lookup: CDR1 SEHNR, CDR2 FQNEAQ (reference sequence). After removal of 5 bases from V and 5 bases from J, the junction contained 6 bases not matched to a gene. The CDR3, as DNA: TGTGCCAGCAGCGCCGCTAGCGGGAGTCACAATGAGCAGTTCTTC. Protein: CASSAASGSHNEQFF. The variable domain in full, with the rest retrieved from reference TRBV7-9 and TRBJ2-1, is DTGVSQNPRHKITKRGQNVTFRCDPISEHNRLYWYRQTLGQGPEFLTYFQNEAQLEKSRLLSDRFSAERPKGSFSTLEIQRTEQGDSAMYLCASSAASGSHNEQFFGPGTRLTVL.

The chain links TRBV28 to TRBJ2-1; TRBD1 might be the D (6 bases). Germline values: CDR1 MDHEN, CDR2 SYDVKM. Trimming left V 6 bases short and J 2 bases short, with 14 bases between. This CDR3 contains 15 residues. The DNA of the CDR3 is TGTGCCAGCAGCCGAGGGGGAGCCCCCTACAATGAGCAGTTCTTC. It specifies CASSRGGAPYNEQFF.